Sequencing of this TCR beta chain was carried out in a study of cytomegalovirus exposure and HLA in healthy donors. Comments on this clone: Its antigen is unidentified.

The PCR employed 60 Vbeta primers together with 13 Jbeta primers. Libraries were prepared by immunoSEQ multiplex PCR; TCRdb keeps only in-frame clonotypes and omits some of them. The sample yields under 200,000 clones, roughly two thirds seen once. J was trimmed by 2 bases and V by 2 bases; bases with no gene match: 6. The germline CDR1 and CDR2 sequences are SGHTA and FQGNSA. The CDR3 consists of 16 residues. Study-level points and caveats: Overall, 164 TCR beta chains were annotated as cytomegalovirus-associated. An observed cluster of highly shared sequence variants was recorded as a likely sequencing artifact. Data from an earlier analysis indicated that most TCR beta V segments were productive either about 87% or about 30% of the time. Looking again later, the authors saw that most CMV-associated TCR beta chains seemed HLA-restricted.

The sequencing sample was made of PBMCs. This sequence originates from a woman aged 18-29 years in good health and CMV-seropositive. V and J are TRBV7-2 and TRBJ2-4; 7 nucleotides line up with TRBD1. This chain's CDR3 is CASSLTGANPKNIQYF. CDR3 nucleotides: TGTGCCAGCAGCTTAACAGGGGCGAATCCCAAAAACATTCAGTACTTC.